These T cell receptor beta chains were read from a single sample in a study of OX40 agonist ivuxolimab in advanced cancers. Repertoires were generated with immunoSEQ multiplex PCR, while TCRdb's copy carries only in-frame clones and drops some. The sample carries some 57,000 clones, 86% recorded once. The source was CD4+ or CD8+ T cells sorted from blood, collected in a trial of the OX40 agonist ivuxolimab. These receptor sequences come from an adult with an advanced solid tumor such as melanoma, head and neck, liver or kidney cancer. Both conserved end residues are trimmed from each CDR3. Each record gives: V gene, CDR3 length, J gene, CDR3 protein.

V: TRBV4-2
length: 15
J: TRBJ2-1
CDR3: ASSQSLGGLAFNEQF

V: TRBV5-1
length: 14
J: TRBJ2-1
CDR3: ASSWKQPSSYNEQF

V: TRBV10-3
length: 13
J: TRBJ1-2
CDR3: AIRAQSRSGNGYT

V: TRBV6-6
length: 13
J: TRBJ2-3
CDR3: ASSYRDPRTDTQY

V: TRBV21-1
length: 15
J: TRBJ2-7
CDR3: ASSKTGSLIRPYEQY

V: TRBV19
length: 15
J: TRBJ2-4
CDR3: ASSIAGGPLAKNIQY

V: TRBV9
length: 15
J: TRBJ2-5
CDR3: ASSRSSSGRAWETQY

V: TRBV18
length: 10
J: TRBJ2-2
CDR3: ASSLIPGELF

V: TRBV15
length: 15
J: TRBJ2-1
CDR3: ATSRDLAGGSYNEQF

V: TRBV9
length: 10
J: TRBJ1-1
CDR3: ASSSPGTEAF

V: TRBV6-6
length: 13
J: TRBJ2-2
CDR3: ASSYSFSGTGELF

V: TRBV19
length: 11
J: TRBJ2-7
CDR3: ASRRDSSYEQY